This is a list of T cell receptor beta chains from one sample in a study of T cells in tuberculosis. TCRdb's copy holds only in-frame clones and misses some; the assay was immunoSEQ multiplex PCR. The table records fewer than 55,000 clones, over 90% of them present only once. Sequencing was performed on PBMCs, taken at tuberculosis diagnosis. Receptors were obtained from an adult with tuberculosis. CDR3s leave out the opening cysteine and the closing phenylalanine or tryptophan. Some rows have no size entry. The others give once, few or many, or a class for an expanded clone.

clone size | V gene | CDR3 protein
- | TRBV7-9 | ASSSGTSSGEQF
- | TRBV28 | ASSLYREVGYT
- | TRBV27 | ASRQQGMNTEAF
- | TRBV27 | ASSLRDSTYEQY
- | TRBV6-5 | ASREEGYNEQF
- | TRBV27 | ASSPIAGTVQY
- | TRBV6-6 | ASSPEGPGGWNEQF
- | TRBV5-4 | ASSLDGTVTQY
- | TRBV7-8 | ASSSRTSWGGELF
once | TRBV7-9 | ASSLIRGVSYNEQF
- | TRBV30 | AWSVPHRLNTEAF
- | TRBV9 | ASSVVGGEQF
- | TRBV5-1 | ASSFRQGPRDEQY
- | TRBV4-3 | ASSQEVELAGVGQY
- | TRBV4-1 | ASSQDGGGRQPQH
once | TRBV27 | ASRKREMETQY
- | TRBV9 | ASSPAQSYYEQY
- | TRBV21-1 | ASSKGDRVLFPVNTEAF
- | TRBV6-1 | ASSEATIETQY
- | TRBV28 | ATLPGTAYEQY
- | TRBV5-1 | ASSLEGQGARGYT
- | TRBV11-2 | ASSPQGPAEQF
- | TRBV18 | ASSPRAGTIDEQY